This T cell receptor (beta chain) is drawn from a study of beta chain features in type 1 diabetes (dated by TCRdb to 2017 to 2018). Study-level background: No differences in mean age, gender distribution, total cell number or subset yield were found between patients and healthy donors. Whereas all 30 or so donors provided naive and central memory subsets, regulatory and stem cell-like memory subsets were isolated from just 8 patients and roughly 8 healthy donors. In the study, recently diagnosed type 1 diabetes patients and matched healthy donors were compared on the TCRB repertoires of their sorted circulating CD4+ T cell subsets. A total of about 100 million sorted cells were examined across all samples, and RNA yield correlated strongly with the number of cells per subset.

The sample holds a few counts of this clone. Its antigen is unknown. The record has no base qualities; no much larger clone is one base away. Each donor gave one peripheral blood draw, averaging roughly 120 mL, which was collected into heparinised tubes. A BD FACSAria II was used to sort naive, central memory, regulatory and stem cell-like memory CD4+ T cells with a panel that included CD45RO, CCR7, CD25, CD127, CD95 and CD27. A purity above 98% was achieved for all sorted populations. PBMCs were isolated immediately by Lymphoprep density gradient centrifugation and stained directly without culture. To minimize batch effects, samples were stained and sorted in pairs, one healthy donor with one patient per experiment. Beyond this particular receptor, the publication reports: At VDJ recombination sites, type 1 diabetes patients had fewer insertions and more deleted nucleotides, which implies abnormalities in thymic rearrangement. Only small numbers of individuals were included in the HLA sub-analyses, which left unresolved whether HLA type had any influence on TCRB rearrangement. Because cDNA rather than genomic DNA was sequenced, highly expressing activated cells could have been over-represented, although no difference in activation and CD3 levels was found between groups. Naive, central memory and regulatory TCRB repertoires appeared to be more similar among patients than among healthy donors. In all four CD4+ subsets, TCRB CDR3 length was moderately but significantly shorter in type 1 diabetes patients. Shorter templates might be favored by PCR, yet because patient and control samples were amplified and corrected together, any such skew would affect both groups equally.

The High Capacity cDNA Reverse Transcription Kit was used to reverse transcribe all of the isolated RNA, meaning that expressed TCRB transcripts were what got sequenced. Deep immunoSEQ sequencing was performed on naive, central memory and regulatory T cell samples, with an average of roughly 3.3 million total reads per sample. Sorted cells were lysed in RLT buffer, and RNA was extracted using DNase-treated RNeasy Micro or Mini kits according to cell number. Each cell subset was processed separately to prevent cross-contamination, with patient and healthy donor samples processed together. The immunoSEQ multiplex PCR was used to amplify TCRB sequences from cDNA, yielding 87-bp fragments that span the CDR3 region. Sequencing of the amplicons was done on the Illumina HiSeq platform. As for the original processing: PCR bias was corrected computationally using synthetic template baselines, and reads within Hamming distance 2 were collapsed, with unmergeable singletons discarded. By aligning reads against IMGT, V, D and J genes, CDR3 length, and insertions or deletions at six rearrangement sites were assigned. Within each subset, clonotype counts were normalized to sorted cell number, and only after that were true diversity and Gini coefficients computed with the tcR R package. The overlap coefficient, calculated on TCRB nucleotide sequences, was used to quantify repertoire sharing. TCRdb carries this immuneACCESS record with in-frame sequences only. Its versions omit some clonotypes, under half of them owing to an unresolved V gene in the studies checked, with the rest unexplained. V, J and clone size derive from that table, while D and trimming were established from the DNA sequence. The sample has 130,000 or so clones on record, about 9.2% of them singletons. The ten largest clones represent 0.55% to 0.85% of the sample.

The germline V gene (reference sequence) supplies CDR1 LNHNV and CDR2 YYDKDF. Trimming takes 0 bases off V and 2 bases off J; junction bases not matched to a gene: 0. There are 14 amino acids in the CDR3, from cysteine to phenylalanine inclusive. The entry retains the CDR3 DNA only, 42 bases that are in frame from base 1. The material sequenced was central memory CD4+ T cells from blood. This receptor chain uses TRBV15 and TRBJ2-5; 7 nucleotides in the junction match TRBD1. The TCR originated in a young man in good health. The DNA sequence reads TGTGCCACCAGCAGAGACAGGGGGCAAGAGACCCAGTACTTC. Translated, this gives CATSRDRGQETQYF.